The 10 T cell receptor beta chains reported below all come from one sample, sequenced in a study of beta chain features in type 1 diabetes. Study results and limitations: The study found moderately but significantly shorter TCRB CDR3s in all four CD4+ subsets of Type 1 diabetes patients.

Antigens of these TCRs are unknown. cDNA synthesis used the whole RNA isolate, giving expressed TCRB sequences. Generated by immunoSEQ multiplex PCR, the TCRdb table keeps only in-frame clones and is missing some. Found here are around 250,000 clones, just over 20% of them singletons; the top ten hold approximately 0.029%. The material sequenced was naive CD4+ T cells from blood. These receptors all come from a woman between 40 and 50 years old with type 1 diabetes.

This clone was seen a few times. The rearrangement joins TRBV7-2 to TRBJ1-1; possible D gene TRBD1, 6 bases. The V and J ends lost 5 bases and 10 bases respectively, with 17 bases between them. Germline V gene lookup returns CDR1 SGHTA and CDR2 FQGNSA. CDR3 length: 13 residues. The CDR3 DNA is TGTGCCAGCAGCCTTAACAGGGATGGGAGAGCTTTCTTT. Translating gives CASSLNRDGRAFF.

V gene TRBV7-2 combines with J gene TRBJ2-5; the D gene is possibly TRBD2 (5 bases). V shed 0 bases and J shed 4 bases, with 9 bases lying between them. The CDR3 totals 14 residues. The V gene's germline CDR1 is SGHTA and CDR2 FQGNSA. DNA for the CDR3: TGTGCCAGCAGCTTAGCGCTACGGGGAGAGACCCAGTACTTC. Its protein product is CASSLALRGETQYF.

The V call is TRBV30, the J call TRBJ1-2; D is unclear. The CDR3 has 15 amino acids. Germline values: CDR1 GTSNPN, CDR2 SVGIG (reference sequence). V dropped 0 bases and J dropped 4 bases, with 15 bases sitting between them. This CDR3 reads CAWSVPGSASYGYTF. The CDR3 DNA sequence: TGTGCCTGGAGTGTACCGGGGTCGGCAAGCTATGGCTACACCTTC.

J is TRBJ2-3 and V is TRBV18; possible D gene TRBD2, 5 bases. This CDR3 is built from 15 residues. The germline CDR1 and CDR2 sequences are KGHSH and LQKENI. V gave up 2 bases and J gave up 2 bases, with 11 bases separating them. CDR3 nucleotides: TGTGCCAGCTCACCATGGGTGGAGGTCACAGATACGCAGTATTTT. This codes for CASSPWVEVTDTQYF.

This chain uses TRBV10-3 with TRBJ1-5, with TRBD1 matching 9 bases. V shed 0 bases, J shed 4 bases, and the junction held 1 base outside the gene matches. CDR3 length: 15 residues. CDR1 and CDR2 (germline): ENHRY, SYGVKD. In nucleotides, the CDR3 is TGTGCCATCAGTGAGTCGGGACAGGGAAATCAGCCCCAGCATTTT. As protein: CAISESGQGNQPQHF.

The chain employs TRBV27 and TRBJ1-5; 9 nucleotides align to TRBD1. V lost 3 bases to trimming and J lost 5 bases; unmatched junction nucleotides: 5. Per the germline V gene, CDR1 is MNHEY and CDR2 is SMNVEV (reference sequence). The CDR3 extends over 15 amino acids. The CDR3 region is CASSFKGTGYQPQHF. The CDR3 DNA reads as TGTGCCAGCAGTTTTAAGGGGACAGGGTATCAGCCCCAGCATTTT.

This clone was found a few times. The chain carries TRBV18 and TRBJ2-7; tentatively, D is TRBD2 (5 bases). The CDR3 length is 14 residues. Between the trimmed V and J ends, which lost 3 bases and 2 bases, there was a span of 11 bases. Looked up from germline, CDR1 is KGHSH and CDR2 is LQKENI. CDR3 region: CASSPGGRAYEQYF. CDR3 nucleotides: TGTGCCAGCTCACCCGGAGGCAGAGCCTACGAGCAGTACTTC. Full variable domain (remainder filled in from reference TRBV18 and TRBJ2-7): NAGVMQNPRHLVRRRGQEARLRCSPMKGHSHVYWYRQLPEEGLKFMVYLQKENIIDESGMPKERFSAEFPKEGPSILRIQQVVRGDSAAYFCASSPGGRAYEQYFGPGTRLTVT.

This clone was counted only a few times. This rearrangement joins TRBV4-2 to TRBJ2-5, with TRBD2 matching over 11 bases. Germline CDR1 is LGHNA and CDR2 is YNFKEQ. This CDR3 is built from 15 residues. Unmatched junction bases numbered 3, after V lost 1 base and J lost 5 bases. The CDR3 region is CASSQGLAGRETQYF. The CDR3 DNA reads as TGTGCCAGCAGCCAAGGACTAGCGGGAAGGGAGACCCAGTACTTC.

This chain uses TRBV21-1 with TRBJ2-2; the table's D call TRBD2 went unverified against the DNA. TRBV21-1 counts as a pseudogene. This CDR3 comprises 15 residues. Written as DNA, the CDR3 is TGTGCCAACGTAGACCCCCACGCGGACACCGGGGAGCTGTTTTTT. Translated, it gives CANVDPHADTGELFF.

The chain employs TRBV4-3 and TRBJ1-2, with 7 nucleotides matching TRBD1. The junction had 9 bases not matched to a gene; V was cut back by 0 bases and J by 8 bases. Germline-derived CDR1 and CDR2 are LGHNA and YSLEER. The CDR3 covers 15 residues. The CDR3, as DNA: TGCGCCAGCAGCCAAGAATACGAAGGGGGCCAGGGCTACACCTTC. It yields the protein CASSQEYEGGQGYTF.